This T cell receptor beta chain was sequenced during a study of CD8 T cells in ankylosing spondylitis. MiXCR was run by TCRdb on the 5' RACE reads, yielding one entry per CDR3 protein. This sample has some 150,000 distinct CDR3 sequences; around two fifths occur once, and the top ten carry 12% to 15%. The length of the CDR3 is 11 residues. Between the trimmed V and J ends, which lost 0 bases and 7 bases, there was a span of 4 bases. Per the germline V gene, CDR1 is SGDLS and CDR2 is YYNGEE. Sequenced material: synovial fluid, either unsorted or a sorted T cell fraction (not recorded which). The chain is built from TRBV9 and TRBJ1-1, with D unresolved. The source of this sequence is a male donor with ankylosing spondylitis. The DNA for the CDR3 is TGTGCCAGCAGCGTAGCTCGTGAAGCTTTCTTT. Amino acids: CASSVAREAFF.